This T cell receptor (beta chain) was recorded in a study of blood T cell repertoires in COVID-19. Study-level information: The United States, Italy and Spain were the sources of the acute and convalescent COVID-19 samples.

Cohort allocation depended upon clinical history that participants reported. TCRdb's copy holds only in-frame clones and misses some; the assay was immunoSEQ multiplex PCR. This table has hundreds of thousands of clones, 80% to 90% appearing once. This CDR3 has 15 amino acids. CDR1 and CDR2 (germline): MDHEN, SYDVKM. V lost 4 bases and J lost 0, with 10 bases in between. This clonotype was sampled from a man aged 30-40 years who had recovered from COVID-19. The sequencing input was PBMCs or T cells enriched from blood (not recorded which). The chain employs TRBV28 and TRBJ1-5, with D possibly TRBD1 on 6 matching bases. CDR3 sequence: CASSYKTGSNQPQHF. In nucleotides, the CDR3 is TGTGCCAGCAGTTACAAGACAGGTAGCAATCAGCCCCAGCATTTT.